This entry describes one T cell receptor beta chain. Its antigen remains unidentified. Per-base qualities were not stored, and no clone one base away is much larger. As encoded in the germline V gene (reference sequence), CDR1 is MNHNY while CDR2 is SVGAGI. A distance of 8 bases separates the germline ends of V and J, which lose 8 bases and 3 bases respectively. Including the terminal cysteine and phenylalanine, the CDR3 comprises 12 residues. Of all the DNA, just the CDR3 is kept, 36 bases in frame from base 1. The donors belonged to the validation cohort of approximately 130 subjects, which was separate from the roughly 700-subject first cohort. This sample was included in a study of cytomegalovirus exposure and HLA in healthy donors (dated by TCRdb to about 2017). Background on the whole study: The 500 to 800 repertoires of the first cohort and the approximately 110 validation repertoires were produced on the same platform, according to a later analysis. The study aimed to test whether cataloging public T cell receptors could reveal signatures of past pathogen exposure. Besides the first cohort of some 670 subjects, a separate validation cohort made up of some 110 different subjects was used. To predict cytomegalovirus infection status, the study brought together high-throughput TCR immunosequencing, statistical association of individual TCRs with disease status, and machine learning. Paper-wide results and their limitations: In vitro tests confirmed that a few of the cytomegalovirus-associated TCR beta chains recognize cytomegalovirus antigens. According to the authors, the approach could potentially be generalized to other disease states and immunological phenotypes. In a later analysis, TCRs clustered in the first cohort were found to also tend to co-occur in the 130 or so validation repertoires, with about 93% of cluster scores above 0. All 120 or so repertoires were used to score co-occurrence in the validation cohort in a later analysis, because that analysis had no HLA typing for the cohort. The classifier was reported to diagnose cytomegalovirus status with high specificity and sensitivity in both the original and validation cohorts. Across donors, most TCR sequences were observed very rarely, whereas some public TCRs were present in many individuals. In the study, approximately 160 TCR beta chains were listed as associated with cytomegalovirus.

The method behind the library was the immunoSEQ multiplex PCR assay. In the authors' own workflow: A statistical classification framework was developed to diagnose cytomegalovirus status using the catalog of TCR beta chain sequences. Imported from immuneACCESS, the table was reduced by TCRdb to in-frame sequences with V and J called. These copies leave out some clones; in studies compared against another copy, an unresolved V gene accounts for under half, and the cause of the remainder is not known. D and trimming were read from the DNA, whereas the V and J calls and clone size are those reported in that table. The sample contains around 56,000 clones, roughly 89% of them found a single time. The ten most abundant clones make up roughly 15% of the sample.

The V and J segments used are TRBV6-6 and TRBJ1-3; TRBD1 could be the D gene, as 5 bases match. Sequencing used PBMCs. The clonotype comes from a woman aged 18-29 years in good health and CMV-seronegative. This receptor has the CDR3 CASRGIGNTIYF. The DNA is as follows: TGTGCCAGCCGGGGGATTGGAAACACCATATATTTT.